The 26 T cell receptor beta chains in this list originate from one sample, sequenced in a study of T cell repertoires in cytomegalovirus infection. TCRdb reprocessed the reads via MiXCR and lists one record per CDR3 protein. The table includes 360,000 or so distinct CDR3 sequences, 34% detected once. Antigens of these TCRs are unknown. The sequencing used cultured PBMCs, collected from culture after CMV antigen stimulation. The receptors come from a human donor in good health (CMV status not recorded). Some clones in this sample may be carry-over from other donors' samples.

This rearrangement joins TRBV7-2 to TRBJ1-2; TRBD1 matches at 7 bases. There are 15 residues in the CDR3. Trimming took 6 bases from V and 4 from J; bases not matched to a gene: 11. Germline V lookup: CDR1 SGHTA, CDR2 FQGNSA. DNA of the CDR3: TGTGCCAGCAGTCTTACCCCCCGACAGGGCTATGGCTACACCTTC. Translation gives CASSLTPRQGYGYTF.

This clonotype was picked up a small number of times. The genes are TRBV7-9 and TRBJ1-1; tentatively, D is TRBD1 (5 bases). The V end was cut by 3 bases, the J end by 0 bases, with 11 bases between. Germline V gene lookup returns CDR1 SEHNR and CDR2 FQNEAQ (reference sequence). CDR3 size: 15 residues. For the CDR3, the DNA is TGTGCCAGCAGCTTCACGAGAGGGGTGAACACTGAAGCTTTCTTT. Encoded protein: CASSFTRGVNTEAFF. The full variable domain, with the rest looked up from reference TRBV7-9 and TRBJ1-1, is DTGVSQNPRHKITKRGQNVTFRCDPISEHNRLYWYRQTLGQGPEFLTYFQNEAQLEKSRLLSDRFSAERPKGSFSTLEIQRTEQGDSAMYLCASSFTRGVNTEAFFGQGTRLTVV.

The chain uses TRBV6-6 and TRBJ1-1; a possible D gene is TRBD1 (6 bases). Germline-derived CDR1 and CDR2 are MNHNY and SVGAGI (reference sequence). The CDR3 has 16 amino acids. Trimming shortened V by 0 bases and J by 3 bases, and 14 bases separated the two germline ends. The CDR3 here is CASSYSGGAVDTEAFF. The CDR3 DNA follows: TGTGCCAGCAGTTACTCTGGGGGCGCGGTGGACACTGAAGCTTTCTTT.

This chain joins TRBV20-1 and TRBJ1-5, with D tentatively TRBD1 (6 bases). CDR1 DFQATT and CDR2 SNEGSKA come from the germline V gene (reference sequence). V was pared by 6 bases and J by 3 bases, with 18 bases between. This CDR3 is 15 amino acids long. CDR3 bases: TGCAGTGCCCCCGGGGGCAGGGTAGACAATCAGCCCCAGCATTTT. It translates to CSAPGGRVDNQPQHF.

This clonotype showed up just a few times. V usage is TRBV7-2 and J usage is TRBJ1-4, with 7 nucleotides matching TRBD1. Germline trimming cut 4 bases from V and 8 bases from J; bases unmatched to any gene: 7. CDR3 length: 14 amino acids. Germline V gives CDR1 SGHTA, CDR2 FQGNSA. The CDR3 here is CASSSFTGDEKLFF. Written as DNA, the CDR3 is TGTGCCAGCAGCTCCTTTACAGGGGACGAAAAACTGTTTTTT. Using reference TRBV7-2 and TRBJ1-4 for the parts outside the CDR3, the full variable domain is GAGVSQSPSNKVTEKGKDVELRCDPISGHTALYWYRQSLGQGLEFLIYFQGNSAPDKSGLPSDRFSAERTGGSVSTLTIQRTQQEDSAVYLCASSSFTGDEKLFFGSGTQLSVL.

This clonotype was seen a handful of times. The DNA of the CDR3 is TGCAGTGCAGAGGGACTAGCGGTACCTCTAGCCAAAAACATTCAGTACTTC. Encoded protein: CSAEGLAVPLAKNIQYF. This chain connects TRBV20-1 to TRBJ2-4, with 11 bases fitting TRBD2. Trimming took 6 bases from V and 0 from J; bases not matched to a gene: 10. Germline lookup yields CDR1 DFQATT and CDR2 SNEGSKA (reference sequence). The CDR3 runs 17 residues.

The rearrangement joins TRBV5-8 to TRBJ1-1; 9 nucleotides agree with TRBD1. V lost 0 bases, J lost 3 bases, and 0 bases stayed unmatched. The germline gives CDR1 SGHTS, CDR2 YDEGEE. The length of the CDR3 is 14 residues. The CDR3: CASSLGTGDTEAFF. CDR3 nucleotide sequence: TGTGCCAGCAGCTTGGGGACAGGGGACACTGAAGCTTTCTTT.

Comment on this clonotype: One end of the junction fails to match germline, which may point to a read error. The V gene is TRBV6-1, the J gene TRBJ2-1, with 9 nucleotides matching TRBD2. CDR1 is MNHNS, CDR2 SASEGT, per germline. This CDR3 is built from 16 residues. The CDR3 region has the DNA TGTGCCGGCAGTGAGCGTAGCGGGAGCTCCTACAATGAGCAGTTCTTC. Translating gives CAGSERSGSSYNEQFF.

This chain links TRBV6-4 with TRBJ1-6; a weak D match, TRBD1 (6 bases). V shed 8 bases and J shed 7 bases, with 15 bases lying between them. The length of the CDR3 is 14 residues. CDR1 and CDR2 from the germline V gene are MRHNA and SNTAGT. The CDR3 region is CASRAGADNSPLHF. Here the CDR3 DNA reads TGTGCCAGCCGGGCGGGGGCAGACAATTCACCCCTCCACTTT.

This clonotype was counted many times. The CDR3 loop is CASRQSGSGNEQFF. For the CDR3, the DNA is TGTGCCAGCAGACAGAGCGGGAGCGGTAATGAGCAGTTCTTC. The rearrangement uses TRBV6-2 or TRBV6-3 and TRBJ2-1; the match to TRBD2 covers 8 bases. Germline CDR1 reads MNHEY; CDR2 reads SVGEGT. V was pared by 6 bases and J by 7 bases, with 8 bases of the junction left unmatched. The CDR3 sequence is 14 residues long.

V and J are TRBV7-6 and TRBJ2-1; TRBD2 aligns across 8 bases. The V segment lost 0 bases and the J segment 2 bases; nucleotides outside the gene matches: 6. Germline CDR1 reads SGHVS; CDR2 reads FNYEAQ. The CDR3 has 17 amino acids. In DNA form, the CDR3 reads TGTGCCAGCAGCTTAGCATTGGCGGGGGGAGCCTACAATGAGCAGTTCTTC. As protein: CASSLALAGGAYNEQFF.

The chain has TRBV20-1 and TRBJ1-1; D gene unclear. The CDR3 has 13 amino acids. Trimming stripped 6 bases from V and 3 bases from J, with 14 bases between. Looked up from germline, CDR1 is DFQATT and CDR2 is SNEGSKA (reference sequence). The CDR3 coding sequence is TGCAGTGCCCTCCGCCCGGGAGACACTGAAGCTTTCTTT. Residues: CSALRPGDTEAFF.

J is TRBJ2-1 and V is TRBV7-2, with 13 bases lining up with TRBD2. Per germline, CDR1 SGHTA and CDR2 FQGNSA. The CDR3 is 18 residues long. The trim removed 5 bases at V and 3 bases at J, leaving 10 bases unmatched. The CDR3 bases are TGTGCCAGCAGCCGACGTGGACTAGCGGGAGTAGGCTACAATGAGCAGTTCTTC. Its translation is CASSRRGLAGVGYNEQFF.

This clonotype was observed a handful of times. The CDR3 loop reads CASSPSSNQPQHF. CDR3 nucleotides: TGTGCCAGCAGCCCTTCGAGCAATCAGCCCCAGCATTTT. The genes are TRBV7-6 and TRBJ1-5; D remains unclear. The V end lost 5 bases, the J end lost 1 base, and 6 bases lay between the germline ends. Germline assignment: CDR1 SGHVS and CDR2 FNYEAQ. The CDR3 is 13 residues long.

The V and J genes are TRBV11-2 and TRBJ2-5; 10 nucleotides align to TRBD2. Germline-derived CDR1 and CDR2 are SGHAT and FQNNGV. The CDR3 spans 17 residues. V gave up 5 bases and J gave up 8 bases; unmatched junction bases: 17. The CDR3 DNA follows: TGTGCCAGCAGCCACCCCAGGCTAGCGGGGGTGGTAGGTACCCAGTACTTC. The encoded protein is CASSHPRLAGVVGTQYF.

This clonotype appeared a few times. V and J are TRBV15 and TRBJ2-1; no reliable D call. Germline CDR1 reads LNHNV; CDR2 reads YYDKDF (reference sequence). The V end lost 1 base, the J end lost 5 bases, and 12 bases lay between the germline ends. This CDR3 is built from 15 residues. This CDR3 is CATSRVVGYDNEQFF. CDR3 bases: TGTGCCACCAGCAGAGTAGTCGGGTACGACAATGAGCAGTTCTTC.

CDR3 residues: CASSSSSYSHTGELFF. CDR3 coding DNA: TGTGCCAGCAGCTCCTCGTCATATAGTCACACCGGGGAGCTGTTTTTT. The V and J genes are TRBV7-2 and TRBJ2-2; D is unresolved. V was shortened by 4 bases and J by 3 bases, with 15 bases between the two germline ends. CDR1 is SGHTA and CDR2 is FQGNSA in the germline V gene. The CDR3 consists of 16 residues.

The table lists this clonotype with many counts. The CDR3 sequence is CASSLSRGSNQPQHF. The CDR3 DNA reads as TGTGCCAGCAGCTTATCCCGGGGGAGCAATCAGCCCCAGCATTTT. The V call is TRBV7-2, the J call TRBJ1-5; possible D gene TRBD1, 5 bases. The CDR3 consists of 15 residues. The V gene lost 2 bases and the J gene lost 1 base, with 9 bases spanning the gap. Germline assignment: CDR1 SGHTA and CDR2 FQGNSA.

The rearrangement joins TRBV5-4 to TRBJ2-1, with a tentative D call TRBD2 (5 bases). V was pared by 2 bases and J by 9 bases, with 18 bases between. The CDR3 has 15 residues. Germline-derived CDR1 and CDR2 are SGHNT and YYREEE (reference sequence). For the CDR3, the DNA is TGTGCCAGCAGCTTATTTTCCCACCTACGGGGTGAGCAGTTCTTC. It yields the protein CASSLFSHLRGEQFF.

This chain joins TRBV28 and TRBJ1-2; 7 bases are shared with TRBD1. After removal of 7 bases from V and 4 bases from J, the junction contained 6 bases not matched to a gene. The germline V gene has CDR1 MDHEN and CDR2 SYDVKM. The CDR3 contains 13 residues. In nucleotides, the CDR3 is TGTGCCAGCACACCTGGGACAGTCTATGGCTACACCTTC. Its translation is CASTPGTVYGYTF.

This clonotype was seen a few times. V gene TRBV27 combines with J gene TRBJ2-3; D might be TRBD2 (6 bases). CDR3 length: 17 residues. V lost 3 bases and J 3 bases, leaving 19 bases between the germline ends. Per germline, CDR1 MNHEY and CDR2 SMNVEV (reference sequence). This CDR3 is CASSLGLRGATTDTQYF. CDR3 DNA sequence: TGTGCCAGCAGTTTGGGACTCCGTGGGGCTACGACAGATACGCAGTATTTT.

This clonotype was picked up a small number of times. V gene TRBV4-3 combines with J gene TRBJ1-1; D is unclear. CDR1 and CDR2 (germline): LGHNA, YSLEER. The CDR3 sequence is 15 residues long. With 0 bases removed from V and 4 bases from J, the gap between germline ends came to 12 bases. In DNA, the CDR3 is TGCGCCAGCAGCCAAGATTTCCTGCAAGCCACTGAAGCTTTCTTT. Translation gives CASSQDFLQATEAFF.

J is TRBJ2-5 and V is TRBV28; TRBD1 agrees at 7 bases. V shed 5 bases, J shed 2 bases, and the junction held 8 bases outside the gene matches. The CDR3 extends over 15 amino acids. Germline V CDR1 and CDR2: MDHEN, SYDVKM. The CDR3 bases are TGTGCCAGCAGTGCTCAGGACAGGACGCAAGAGACCCAGTACTTC. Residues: CASSAQDRTQETQYF.

The CDR3 DNA reads as TGTGCCAGCTCACCACCTGAGGGGACGCGAGAAAAACTGTTTTTT. Translating it yields CASSPPEGTREKLFF. V gene TRBV18 combines with J gene TRBJ1-4; D might be TRBD1 (5 bases). This CDR3 is 15 amino acids long. The V gene's germline CDR1 is KGHSH and CDR2 LQKENI. Trimming pared 0 bases from V and 8 bases from J, leaving 13 bases between.

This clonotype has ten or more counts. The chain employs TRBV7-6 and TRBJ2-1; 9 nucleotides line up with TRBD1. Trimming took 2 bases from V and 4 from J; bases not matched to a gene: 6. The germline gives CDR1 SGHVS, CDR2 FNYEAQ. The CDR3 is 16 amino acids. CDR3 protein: CASSLSSGQGYNEQFF. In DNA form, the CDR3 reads TGTGCCAGCAGCTTAAGCTCGGGACAGGGATACAATGAGCAGTTCTTC.

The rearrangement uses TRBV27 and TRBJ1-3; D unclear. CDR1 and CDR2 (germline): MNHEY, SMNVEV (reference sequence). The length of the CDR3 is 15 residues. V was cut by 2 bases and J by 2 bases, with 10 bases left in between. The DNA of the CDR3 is TGTGCCAGCAGTTTAAACTTCGGACCTGGAAACACCATATATTTT. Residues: CASSLNFGPGNTIYF.